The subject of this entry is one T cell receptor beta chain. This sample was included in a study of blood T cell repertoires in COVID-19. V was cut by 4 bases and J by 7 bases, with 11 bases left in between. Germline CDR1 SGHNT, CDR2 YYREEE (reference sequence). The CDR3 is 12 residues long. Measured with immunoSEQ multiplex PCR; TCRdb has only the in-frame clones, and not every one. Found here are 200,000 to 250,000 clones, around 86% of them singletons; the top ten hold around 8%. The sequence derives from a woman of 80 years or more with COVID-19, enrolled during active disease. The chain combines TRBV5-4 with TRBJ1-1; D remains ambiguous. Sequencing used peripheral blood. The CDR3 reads CASSGGPYEAFF. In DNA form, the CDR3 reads TGTGCCAGCAGCGGCGGGCCCTATGAAGCTTTCTTT. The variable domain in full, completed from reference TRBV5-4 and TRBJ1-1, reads ETGVTQSPTHLIKTRGQQVTLRCSSQSGHNTVSWYQQALGQGPQFIFQYYREEENGRGNFPPRFSGLQFPNYSSELNVNALELDDSALYLCASSGGPYEAFFGQGTRLTVV.